Presented here are 19 T cell receptor beta chains from one specimen sequenced in a study of CD8 T cells in ankylosing spondylitis. TCRdb re-called the 5' RACE reads through MiXCR, storing one row per CDR3 protein. The table has 350,000 or so distinct CDR3 sequences, approximately 10% seen once. What was sequenced was blood, either unsorted or a sorted T cell fraction (not recorded which). These receptors originate from a female donor with ankylosing spondylitis or in good health (not recorded which).

This clonotype was seen repeatedly, ten times or more. The chain links TRBV28 to TRBJ1-5; 7 bases match TRBD1. After removal of 2 bases from V and 2 bases from J, the junction contained 6 bases not matched to a gene. The CDR3 is made up of 16 amino acids. CDR1 MDHEN and CDR2 SYDVKM come from the germline V gene. The CDR3 sequence: CASSLVRGLRNQPQHF. The DNA for the CDR3 is TGTGCCAGCAGTTTAGTGAGGGGGCTTCGCAATCAGCCCCAGCATTTT.

This clonotype was observed at least ten times. The V gene is TRBV5-6, the J gene TRBJ2-3; D perhaps matches TRBD1 (6 bases). Between the trimmed V and J ends, which lost 7 bases and 8 bases, there was a span of 17 bases. This CDR3 is built from 13 residues. CDR1 and CDR2 (germline): SGHDT, YYEEEE. CDR3 residues: CASYRVPGVTQYF. The DNA for the CDR3 is TGTGCCAGCTACAGGGTTCCGGGTGTTACGCAGTATTTT.

This clonotype came up a few times. The chain joins TRBV15 to TRBJ2-7; 7 positions agree with TRBD1. The CDR3 runs to 15 residues. The germline V gene encodes CDR1 LNHNV and CDR2 YYDKDF (reference sequence). The J segment lost 3 bases and the V segment lost 0 bases, leaving 5 bases of the junction unmatched. As DNA, the CDR3 is TGTGCCACCAGCAGAGACGCGACAGGGCGCTACGAGCAGTACTTC. It yields the protein CATSRDATGRYEQYF.

Ten or more counts support this clonotype. The gene calls are TRBV5-1 and TRBJ2-7; weak D call: TRBD1 (6 bases). The V end was cut by 2 bases, the J end by 0 bases, with 9 bases between. The CDR3 has 14 residues. Germline CDR1 and CDR2: SGHRS and YFSETQ. The CDR3 sequence is CASSFRDISYEQYF. CDR3 bases: TGCGCCAGCAGCTTCCGGGACATCTCCTACGAGCAGTACTTC.

This clonotype has more than one count but fewer than ten. This sequence joins TRBV7-7 and TRBJ1-3, with D perhaps matching TRBD1 (6 bases). With 6 bases removed from V and 0 bases from J, the gap between germline ends came to 12 bases. Germline CDR1 SSHAT, CDR2 FNYEAQ (reference sequence). CDR3 length: 15 amino acids. The CDR3, as DNA: TGTGCCAGCAGAATGTGGACAGCCTCTGGAAACACCATATATTTT. Amino acids: CASRMWTASGNTIYF.

This clonotype was seen repeatedly, ten times or more. This chain links TRBV20-1 with TRBJ2-5, with D possibly being TRBD2 (5 bases). V lost 6 bases, J lost 2 bases, and 13 bases lay in between. CDR3 length: 13 residues. Germline values: CDR1 DFQATT, CDR2 SNEGSKA (reference sequence). The DNA for the CDR3 is TGCAGTGCCCACGATACTAGACAAGAGACCCAGTACTTC. Protein: CSAHDTRQETQYF.

This clonotype was detected many times. The J gene is TRBJ1-1, the V gene TRBV5-1; D gene ambiguous. The V end was cut by 8 bases, the J end by 0 bases, with 11 bases between. The CDR3 sequence is 13 residues long. The germline V gene encodes CDR1 SGHRS and CDR2 YFSETQ. The CDR3 loop is CASATDLNTEAFF. The CDR3 DNA follows: TGCGCCAGTGCGACTGATCTGAACACTGAAGCTTTCTTT. Using reference TRBV5-1 and TRBJ1-1 for the parts outside the CDR3, the full variable domain is KAGVTQTPRYLIKTRGQQVTLSCSPISGHRSVSWYQQTPGQGLQFLFEYFSETQRNKGNFPGRFSGRQFSNSRSEMNVSTLELGDSALYLCASATDLNTEAFFGQGTRLTVV.

This clonotype appeared many times. The chain recombines TRBV20-1 with TRBJ2-1; D might be TRBD2 (5 bases). In germline, CDR1 is DFQATT, CDR2 SNEGSKA (reference sequence). V was clipped by 6 bases and J by 4 bases, with 19 bases between them. The CDR3 is 15 residues long. The CDR3 bases are TGCAGTGCAGAGGGCCTCTCTATGGGGTACAATGAGCAGTTCTTC. Residues: CSAEGLSMGYNEQFF.

This clonotype was observed at least ten times. The V and J genes are TRBV5-1 and TRBJ2-7, with D possibly matching TRBD1 (6 bases). V was cut by 2 bases and J by 1 base, with 19 bases left in between. This CDR3 contains 17 residues. Germline CDR1 SGHRS, CDR2 YFSETQ. The CDR3 nucleotides are TGCGCCAGCAGCTTCTCACTAATGACAGGACAATCCTACGAGCAGTACTTC. It is translated as CASSFSLMTGQSYEQYF.

This clonotype has a count of ten or more. The chain is built from TRBV28 and TRBJ2-3; TRBD2 aligns across 9 bases. Germline V CDR1 and CDR2: MDHEN, SYDVKM. V was clipped by 3 bases and J by 3 bases; unmatched bases: 10. The CDR3 runs 17 residues. The CDR3 coding sequence is TGTGCCAGCAGTTTCGCGGGGGGGCCATTTTCGACAGATACGCAGTATTTT. Its translation: CASSFAGGPFSTDTQYF.

This clonotype was seen many times. The chain links TRBV2 to TRBJ1-5; no definite D call. Trimming cost V 9 bases and J 3 bases, with 12 bases left between them. The CDR3 has 13 residues. Germline CDR1 SNHLY, CDR2 FYNNEI. CDR3 sequence: CASGETPNQPQHF. Written as DNA, the CDR3 is TGTGCCAGTGGGGAGACACCCAATCAGCCCCAGCATTTT.

The J gene is TRBJ2-1, the V gene TRBV28; D unclear. The germline V and J ends were trimmed by 3 bases and 0 bases, with 12 bases remaining between them. Germline values: CDR1 MDHEN, CDR2 SYDVKM. The CDR3 covers 16 residues. The CDR3 bases are TGTGCCAGCAGTTTTTTCGGATATAGCTCCTACAATGAGCAGTTCTTC. Residues: CASSFFGYSSYNEQFF.

With respect to this clonotype: A much larger clone sits a single nucleotide away, making a read error possible. The rearrangement joins TRBV7-9 to TRBJ2-7, with D perhaps matching TRBD1 or TRBD2 (7 bases each). The V gene's germline CDR1 is SEHNR and CDR2 FQNEAQ (reference sequence). The CDR3 runs 15 residues. CDR3 sequence (DNA): TGTGCCAGCAGCTTAGAAGAAACAGGGGACTACGGGCAGTACTTC. Translated, it gives CASSLEETGDYGQYF.

This clonotype showed up many times. This chain links TRBV20-1 with TRBJ2-2, with D hard to call. The CDR3 contains 11 residues. Germline assignment: CDR1 DFQATT and CDR2 SNEGSKA (reference sequence). Trimming left V 5 bases short and J 2 bases short, with 3 bases between. The CDR3 nucleotides read TGCAGTGCTGGTAACACCGGGGAGCTGTTTTTT. Its translation is CSAGNTGELFF.

In its sample, this clonotype was seen a few times. V and J are TRBV27 and TRBJ2-1; D gene uncertain. This CDR3 contains 12 residues. Germline V gene sequence: CDR1 MNHEY, CDR2 SMNVEV (reference sequence). Trimming removed 4 bases at V and 7 bases at J, with 8 bases between. CDR3 sequence: CASSYEVNEQFF. CDR3 in DNA: TGTGCCAGCAGTTATGAGGTAAATGAGCAGTTCTTC.

Only a few counts were recorded for this clonotype. The V gene is TRBV20-1, the J gene TRBJ1-4; TRBD1 is a possible D gene (5 bases). The germline CDR1 and CDR2 sequences are DFQATT and SNEGSKA (reference sequence). V gave up 0 bases and J gave up 0 bases, with 14 bases separating them. This CDR3 is built from 17 residues. The chain's CDR3 is CSARDPYGGSTNEKLFF. In DNA form, the CDR3 reads TGCAGTGCTAGAGATCCGTACGGGGGATCAACTAATGAAAAACTGTTTTTT.

This clonotype has just a few counts. The gene calls are TRBV25-1 and TRBJ2-2, with TRBD1 matching 9 bases. Per germline, CDR1 MGHDK and CDR2 SYGVNS. The V and J ends lost 6 bases and 6 bases, in that order; junction bases with no gene match: 11. The CDR3 sequence is 16 residues long. The CDR3 protein is CASSRSGTGFPGELFF. As DNA, the CDR3 is TGTGCCAGCAGCCGATCCGGGACAGGGTTCCCCGGGGAGCTGTTTTTT.

This clonotype was picked up many times. The rearrangement links TRBV7-9 to TRBJ2-6, with D unclear. The CDR3 is made up of 17 amino acids. Deletions cut 4 bases from V and 1 base from J, with 14 bases between. Germline V gene lookup returns CDR1 SEHNR and CDR2 FQNEAQ (reference sequence). The CDR3 is CASSSLAKISGANVLTF. CDR3 DNA: TGTGCCAGCAGCTCACTTGCAAAGATTTCTGGGGCCAACGTCCTGACTTTC.

This clonotype showed up just a few times. The chain uses TRBV5-1 and TRBJ2-5; D ambiguous. This CDR3 spans 15 amino acids. CDR1 SGHRS and CDR2 YFSETQ come from the germline V gene. Deletions cut 0 bases from V and 1 base from J, with 10 bases between. In DNA, the CDR3 is TGCGCCAGCAGCTTGGATAGGGTTCGCCAAGAGACCCAGTACTTC. This sequence encodes CASSLDRVRQETQYF.